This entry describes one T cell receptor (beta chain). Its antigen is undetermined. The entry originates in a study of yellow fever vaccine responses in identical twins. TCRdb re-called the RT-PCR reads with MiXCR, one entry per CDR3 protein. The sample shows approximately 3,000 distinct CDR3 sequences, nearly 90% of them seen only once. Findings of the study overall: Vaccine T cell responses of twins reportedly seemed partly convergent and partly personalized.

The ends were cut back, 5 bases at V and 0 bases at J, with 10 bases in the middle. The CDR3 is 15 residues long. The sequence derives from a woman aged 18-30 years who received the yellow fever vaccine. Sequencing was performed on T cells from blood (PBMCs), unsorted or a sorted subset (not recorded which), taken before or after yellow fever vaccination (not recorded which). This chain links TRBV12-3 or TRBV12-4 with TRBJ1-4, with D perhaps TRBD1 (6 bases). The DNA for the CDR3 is TGTGCCAGCAGTCGGACAGACACAACTAATGAAAAACTGTTTTTT. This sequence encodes CASSRTDTTNEKLFF.